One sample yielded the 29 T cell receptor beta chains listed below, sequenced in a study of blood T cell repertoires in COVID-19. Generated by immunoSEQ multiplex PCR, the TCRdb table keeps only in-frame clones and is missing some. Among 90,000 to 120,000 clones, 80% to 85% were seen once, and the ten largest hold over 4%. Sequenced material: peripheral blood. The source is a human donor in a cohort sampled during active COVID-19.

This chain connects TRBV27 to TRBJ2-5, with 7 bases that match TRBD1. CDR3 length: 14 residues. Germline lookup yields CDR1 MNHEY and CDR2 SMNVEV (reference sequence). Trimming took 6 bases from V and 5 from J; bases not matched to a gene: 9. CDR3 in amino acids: CASRMNRGRETQYF. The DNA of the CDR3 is TGTGCCAGCAGAATGAACAGGGGCAGGGAGACCCAGTACTTC.

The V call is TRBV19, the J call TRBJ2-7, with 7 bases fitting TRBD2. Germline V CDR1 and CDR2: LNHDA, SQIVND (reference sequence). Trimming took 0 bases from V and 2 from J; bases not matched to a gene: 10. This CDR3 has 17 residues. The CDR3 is CASSIDQGLAATYEQYV. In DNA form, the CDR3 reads TGTGCCAGTAGTATAGATCAGGGTCTAGCGGCTACCTACGAGCAGTACGTC.

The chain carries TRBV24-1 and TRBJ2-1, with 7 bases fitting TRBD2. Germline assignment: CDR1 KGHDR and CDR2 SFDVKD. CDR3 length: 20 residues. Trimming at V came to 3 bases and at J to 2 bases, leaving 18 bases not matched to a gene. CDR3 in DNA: TGTGCCACCAGTGATCCCTCCTCCAGGCAGGGACGGGGGGCCTACAATGAGCAGTTCTTC. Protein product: CATSDPSSRQGRGAYNEQFF.

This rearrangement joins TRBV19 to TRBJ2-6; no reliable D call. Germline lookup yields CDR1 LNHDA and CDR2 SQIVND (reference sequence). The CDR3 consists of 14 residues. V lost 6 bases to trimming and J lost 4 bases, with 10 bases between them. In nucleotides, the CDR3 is TGTGCCAGTAGCGCGATCGTAGGGGCCAACGTCCTGACTTTC. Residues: CASSAIVGANVLTF.

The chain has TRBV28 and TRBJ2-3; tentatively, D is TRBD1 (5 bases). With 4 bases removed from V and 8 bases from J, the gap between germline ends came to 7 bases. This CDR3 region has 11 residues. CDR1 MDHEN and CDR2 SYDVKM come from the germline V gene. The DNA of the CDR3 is TGTGCCAGCAGTTCCCAGGGTACGCAGTATTTT. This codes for CASSSQGTQYF. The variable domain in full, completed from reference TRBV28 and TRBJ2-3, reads DVKVTQSSRYLVKRTGEKVFLECVQDMDHENMFWYRQDPGLGLRLIYFSYDVKMKEKGDIPEGYSVSREKKERFSLILESASTNQTSMYLCASSSQGTQYFGPGTRLTVL.

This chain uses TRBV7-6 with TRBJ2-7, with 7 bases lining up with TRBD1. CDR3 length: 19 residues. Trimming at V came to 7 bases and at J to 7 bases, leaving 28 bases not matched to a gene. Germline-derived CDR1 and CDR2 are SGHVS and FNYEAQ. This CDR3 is CASITTPPPDRAPLGEQYV. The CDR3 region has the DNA TGTGCCAGCATCACAACACCCCCCCCCGACAGGGCACCCTTGGGGGAGCAGTACGTC.

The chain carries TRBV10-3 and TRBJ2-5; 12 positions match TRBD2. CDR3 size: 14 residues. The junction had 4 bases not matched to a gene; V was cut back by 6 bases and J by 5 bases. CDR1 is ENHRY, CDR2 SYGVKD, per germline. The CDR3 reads CAISELAGGETQYF. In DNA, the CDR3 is TGTGCCATCAGCGAACTAGCGGGAGGTGAGACCCAGTACTTC.

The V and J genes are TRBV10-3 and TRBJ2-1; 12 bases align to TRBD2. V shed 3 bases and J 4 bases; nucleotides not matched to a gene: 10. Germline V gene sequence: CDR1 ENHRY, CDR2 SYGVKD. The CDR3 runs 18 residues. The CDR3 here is CAISEGLAGGPEYNEQFF. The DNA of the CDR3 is TGTGCCATCAGTGAAGGGCTAGCGGGAGGGCCGGAATACAATGAGCAGTTCTTC.

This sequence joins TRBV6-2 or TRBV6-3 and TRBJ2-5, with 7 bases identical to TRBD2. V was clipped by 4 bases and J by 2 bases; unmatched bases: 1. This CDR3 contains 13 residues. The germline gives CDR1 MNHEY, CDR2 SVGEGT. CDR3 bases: TGTGCCAGCAGTTCTAGCGGACAAGAGACCCAGTACTTC. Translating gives CASSSSGQETQYF.

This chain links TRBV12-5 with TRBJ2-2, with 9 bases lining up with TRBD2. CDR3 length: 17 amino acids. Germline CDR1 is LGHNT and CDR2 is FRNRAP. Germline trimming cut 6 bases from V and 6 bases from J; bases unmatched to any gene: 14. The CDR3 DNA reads TGTGCTAGTGGCCCCTCACGACTAGCGGCACTATCCGGGGAGCTGTTTTTT. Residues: CASGPSRLAALSGELFF.

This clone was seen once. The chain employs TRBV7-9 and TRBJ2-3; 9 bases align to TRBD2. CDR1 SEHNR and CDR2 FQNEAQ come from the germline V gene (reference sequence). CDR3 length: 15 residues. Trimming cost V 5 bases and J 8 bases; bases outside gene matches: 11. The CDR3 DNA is TGTGCCAGCAGCCCTAGCGGGACTGGCGGAGGTACGCAGTATTTT. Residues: CASSPSGTGGGTQYF.

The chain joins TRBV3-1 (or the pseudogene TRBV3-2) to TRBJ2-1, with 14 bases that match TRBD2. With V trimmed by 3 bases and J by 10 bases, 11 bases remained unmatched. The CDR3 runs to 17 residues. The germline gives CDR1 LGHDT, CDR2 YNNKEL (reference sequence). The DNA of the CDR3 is TGTGCCAGCAGCCAGCTAGGGACTAGCGGGAGTCTTGGCGAGCAGTTCTTC. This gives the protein CASSQLGTSGSLGEQFF.

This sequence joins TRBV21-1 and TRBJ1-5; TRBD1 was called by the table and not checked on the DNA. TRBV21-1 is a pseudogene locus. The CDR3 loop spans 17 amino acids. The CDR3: CASSPGRTGVGYQPQHF. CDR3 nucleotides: TGTGCCAGCAGCCCCGGGAGGACAGGGGTAGGTTATCAGCCCCAGCATTTT.

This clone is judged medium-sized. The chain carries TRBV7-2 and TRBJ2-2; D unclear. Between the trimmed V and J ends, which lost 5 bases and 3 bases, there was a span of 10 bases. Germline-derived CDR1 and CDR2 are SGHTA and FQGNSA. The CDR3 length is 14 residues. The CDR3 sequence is CASSTGFHTGELFF. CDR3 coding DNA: TGTGCCAGCAGCACCGGGTTTCACACCGGGGAGCTGTTTTTT. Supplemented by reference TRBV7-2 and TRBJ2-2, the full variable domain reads GAGVSQSPSNKVTEKGKDVELRCDPISGHTALYWYRQSLGQGLEFLIYFQGNSAPDKSGLPSDRFSAERTGGSVSTLTIQRTQQEDSAVYLCASSTGFHTGELFFGEGSRLTVL.

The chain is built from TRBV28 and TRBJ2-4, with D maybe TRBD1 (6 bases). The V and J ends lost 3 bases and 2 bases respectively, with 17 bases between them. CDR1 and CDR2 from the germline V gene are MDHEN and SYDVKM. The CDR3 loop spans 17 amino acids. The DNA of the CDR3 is TGTGCCAGCAGTTTCCAGGGGTTGAAATCATCCAAAAACATTCAGTACTTC. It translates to CASSFQGLKSSKNIQYF.

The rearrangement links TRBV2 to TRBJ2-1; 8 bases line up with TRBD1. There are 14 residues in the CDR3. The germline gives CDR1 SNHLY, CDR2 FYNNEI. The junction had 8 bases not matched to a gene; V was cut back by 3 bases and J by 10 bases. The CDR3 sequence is CASSDRTGYLEQFF. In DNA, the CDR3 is TGTGCCAGCAGTGATAGGACAGGGTATTTGGAGCAGTTCTTC.

The CDR3 DNA follows: TGTGCCACACCTACCGGGGAGGCCTTCTCTGGGGCCAACGTCCTGACTTTC. This encodes CATPTGEAFSGANVLTF. The V call is TRBV7-9, the J call TRBJ2-6; D possibly corresponds to TRBD2 (6 bases). The CDR3 extends over 17 amino acids. From germline, CDR1 is SEHNR and CDR2 FQNEAQ (reference sequence). Trimming removed 10 bases from V and 0 bases from J, with 19 bases in between.

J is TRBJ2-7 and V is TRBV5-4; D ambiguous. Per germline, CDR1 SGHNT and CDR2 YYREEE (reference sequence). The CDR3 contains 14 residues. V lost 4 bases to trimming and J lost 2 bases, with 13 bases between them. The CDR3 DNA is TGTGCCAGCAGCCCGGGTAGTGGAGCCTACGAGCAGTACTTC. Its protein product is CASSPGSGAYEQYF. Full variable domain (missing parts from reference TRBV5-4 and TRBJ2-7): ETGVTQSPTHLIKTRGQQVTLRCSSQSGHNTVSWYQQALGQGPQFIFQYYREEENGRGNFPPRFSGLQFPNYSSELNVNALELDDSALYLCASSPGSGAYEQYFGPGTRLTVT.

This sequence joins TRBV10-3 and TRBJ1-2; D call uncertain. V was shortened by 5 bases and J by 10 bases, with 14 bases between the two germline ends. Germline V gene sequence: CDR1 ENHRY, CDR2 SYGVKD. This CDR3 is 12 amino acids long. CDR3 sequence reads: CAISQEAQPYTF. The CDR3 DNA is TGTGCCATCAGTCAAGAAGCGCAGCCCTACACCTTC.

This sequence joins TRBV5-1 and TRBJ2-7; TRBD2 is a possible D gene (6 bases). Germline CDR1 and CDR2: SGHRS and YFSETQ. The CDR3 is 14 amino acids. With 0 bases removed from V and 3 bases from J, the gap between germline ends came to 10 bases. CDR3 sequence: CASSLAGTRYEQYF. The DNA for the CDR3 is TGCGCCAGCAGCTTGGCCGGGACTCGCTACGAGCAGTACTTC.

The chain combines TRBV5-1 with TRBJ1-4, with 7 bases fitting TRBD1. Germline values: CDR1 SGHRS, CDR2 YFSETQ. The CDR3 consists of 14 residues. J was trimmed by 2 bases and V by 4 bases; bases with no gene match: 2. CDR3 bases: TGCGCCAGCAGCATCAGGGGGACTAATGAAAAACTGTTTTTT. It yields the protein CASSIRGTNEKLFF.

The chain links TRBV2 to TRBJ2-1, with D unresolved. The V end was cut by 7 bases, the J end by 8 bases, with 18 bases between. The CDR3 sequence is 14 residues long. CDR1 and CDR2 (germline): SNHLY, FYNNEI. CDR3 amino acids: CASTWISRVDEQFF. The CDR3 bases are TGTGCCAGCACCTGGATTAGTCGGGTGGATGAGCAGTTCTTC.

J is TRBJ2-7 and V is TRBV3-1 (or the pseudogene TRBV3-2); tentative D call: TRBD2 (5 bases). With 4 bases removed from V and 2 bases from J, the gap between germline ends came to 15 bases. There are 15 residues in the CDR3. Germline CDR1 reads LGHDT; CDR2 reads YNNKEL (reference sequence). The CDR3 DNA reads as TGTGCCAGCAGCCCCGGTGAAGGGAGACCCTACGAGCAGTACGTC. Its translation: CASSPGEGRPYEQYV.

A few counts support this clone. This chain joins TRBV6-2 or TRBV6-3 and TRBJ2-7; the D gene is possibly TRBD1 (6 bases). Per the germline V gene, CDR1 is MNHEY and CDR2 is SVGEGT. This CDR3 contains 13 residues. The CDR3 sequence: CASSSGTTAAGDV. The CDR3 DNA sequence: TGTGCCAGCAGTTCCGGGACAACCGCCGCGGGCGACGTC.

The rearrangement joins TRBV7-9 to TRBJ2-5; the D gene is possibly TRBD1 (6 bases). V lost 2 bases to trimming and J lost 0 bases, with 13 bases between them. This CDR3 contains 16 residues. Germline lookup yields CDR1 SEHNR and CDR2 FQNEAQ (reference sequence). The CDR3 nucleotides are TGTGCCAGCAGCTTATATGGCAGGGGAAACCAAGAGACCCAGTACTTC. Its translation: CASSLYGRGNQETQYF.

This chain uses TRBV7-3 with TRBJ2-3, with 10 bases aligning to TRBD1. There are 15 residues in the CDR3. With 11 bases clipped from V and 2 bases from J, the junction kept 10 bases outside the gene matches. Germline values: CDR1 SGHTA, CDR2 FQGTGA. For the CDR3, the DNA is TGTGCCCGCCGGGACAGGGGCCTAGTCACAGATACGCAGTATTTT. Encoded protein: CARRDRGLVTDTQYF.

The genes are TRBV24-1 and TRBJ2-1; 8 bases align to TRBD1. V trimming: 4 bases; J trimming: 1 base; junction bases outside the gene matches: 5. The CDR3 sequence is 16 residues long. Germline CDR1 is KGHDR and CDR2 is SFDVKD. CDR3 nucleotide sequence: TGTGCCACCAGTGACCGAAGACAGGGGTCCTACAATGAGCAGTTCTTC. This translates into CATSDRRQGSYNEQFF.

CDR3 region: CASSLGTGVDTGELFF. The CDR3 DNA follows: TGCGCCAGCAGCTTGGGAACAGGGGTTGACACCGGGGAGCTGTTTTTT. J is TRBJ2-2 and V is TRBV5-1; 7 bases map to TRBD1. The CDR3 consists of 16 residues. Germline loops: CDR1 SGHRS, CDR2 YFSETQ. After removal of 0 bases from V and 3 bases from J, the junction contained 5 bases not matched to a gene.

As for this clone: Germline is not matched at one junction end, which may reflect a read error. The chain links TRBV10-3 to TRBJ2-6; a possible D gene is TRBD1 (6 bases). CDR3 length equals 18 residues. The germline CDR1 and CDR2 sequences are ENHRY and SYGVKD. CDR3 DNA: TGTGCCATCAGTGAGTCTGGGGGCCGGAGCTCTGGGGCCAACGTCCTGATTTTC. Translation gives CAISESGGRSSGANVLIF.